This T cell receptor beta chain was captured by sequencing in a study of blood T cell repertoires in COVID-19. For the study at large: The origin of the acute and convalescent COVID-19 samples was the United States, Italy and Spain. T cells, B-cell-depleted T cells, or PBMCs provided the cDNA or gDNA that served as material.

Authors' methods: Amplification of reference gene primers provided the estimated nucleated cell counts. Using immunoSEQ multiplex PCR, the repertoire was profiled, and TCRdb retains in-frame clones only, with some absent. The V and J calls and clone size are taken from that table; D and trimming were inferred from the DNA. The sample carries 470,000 or so clones, 75% to 90% recorded once. V lost 4 bases and J lost 4, with 14 bases in between. Germline V gene lookup returns CDR1 SGHNT and CDR2 YYREEE (reference sequence). The CDR3 has 14 residues. Sequencing was carried out using peripheral blood. This chain connects TRBV5-4 to TRBJ1-1; no clear D gene. This clonotype was sampled from a human donor in a cohort sampled during active COVID-19. The chain's CDR3 is CASSMGGLLTEAFF. The CDR3 DNA is TGTGCCAGCAGCATGGGTGGGCTCCTCACTGAAGCTTTCTTT. Full variable domain (outside the CDR3, taken from reference TRBV5-4 and TRBJ1-1): ETGVTQSPTHLIKTRGQQVTLRCSSQSGHNTVSWYQQALGQGPQFIFQYYREEENGRGNFPPRFSGLQFPNYSSELNVNALELDDSALYLCASSMGGLLTEAFFGQGTRLTVV.